This T cell receptor (beta chain) was found in a study of T-cell reconstitution after alpha-beta-depleted transplantation in children. It was with unique molecular identifiers that the TCRbeta library was prepared. One entry per CDR3 protein, called by TCRdb with MiXCR from the PCR reads. The sample yields 500,000 to 600,000 distinct CDR3 sequences, roughly 18% seen once. Sequencing used PBMCs from the stem cell graft donor, obtained from the stem cell graft. The receptor was isolated from a human donor who donated a stem cell graft to a child with acute lymphoblastic leukemia.

The CDR3 DNA reads TGCAGTGCTAGAGAACCTAGGAGCTCCTACAATGAGCAGTTCTTC. Translation: CSAREPRSSYNEQFF. The J gene is TRBJ2-1, the V gene TRBV20-1; D ambiguous. Between the trimmed V and J ends, which lost 0 bases and 0 bases, there was a span of 9 bases. The germline gives CDR1 DFQATT, CDR2 SNEGSKA (reference sequence). The CDR3 totals 15 residues.